This T cell receptor beta chain was sequenced for a study of cytomegalovirus exposure and HLA in healthy donors. About the study: According to later analysis, the same platform produced the 100 to 150 validation and several hundred first-cohort repertoires.

The donors formed part of the roughly 110-subject validation cohort, distinct from the roughly 670-subject first cohort. Measured with immunoSEQ multiplex PCR; TCRdb has only the in-frame clones, and not every one. Here the sample spans around 350,000 clones, roughly 89% being singletons. Germline CDR1 reads KGHSH; CDR2 reads LQKENI. This CDR3 region has 15 residues. Unmatched junction bases numbered 3, after V lost 2 bases and J lost 0 bases. Findings of the study overall: Cytomegalovirus status, reportedly, was diagnosed with high specificity and sensitivity by the classifier. The study labeled more than 150 TCR beta chains cytomegalovirus-associated.

In the case of this clone: Its antigen is currently unknown.

Source material: PBMCs. The receptor comes from a woman under 30 in good health and CMV-seronegative. This chain uses TRBV18 with TRBJ1-2; 7 bases match TRBD1. For the CDR3, the DNA is TGTGCCAGCTCACCAGACAGGGAATCTAACTATGGCTACACCTTC. Translating gives CASSPDRESNYGYTF. Filled out from reference TRBV18 and TRBJ1-2, the complete variable domain reads NAGVMQNPRHLVRRRGQEARLRCSPMKGHSHVYWYRQLPEEGLKFMVYLQKENIIDESGMPKERFSAEFPKEGPSILRIQQVVRGDSAAYFCASSPDRESNYGYTFGSGTRLTVV.